This TCR beta chain was recorded in a study of response to subunit inactivated influenza vaccine. General study results and limits: Each seasonal influenza vaccination recruits few new T cells, the authors suggested.

TCRdb re-analysed the RT-PCR reads in MiXCR, keeping a single row per CDR3 protein. Of approximately 300,000 distinct CDR3 sequences listed, approximately 21% were seen once; the top ten hold about a tenth. The V gene lost 6 bases and the J gene lost 7 bases, with 9 bases spanning the gap. CDR3 length: 12 amino acids. Germline V CDR1 and CDR2: MNHEY, SVGEGT. Worth noting for this clonotype: What it recognizes is unknown.

Sample: PBMCs from blood, taken less than 22 months after vaccination. The receptor's source is a man between 50 and 75 years old who received an inactivated influenza vaccine. V and J are TRBV6-2 or TRBV6-3 and TRBJ2-2; D gene ambiguous. The CDR3 bases are TGTGCCAGCAGGCACATGGGCGGGGAGCTGTTTTTT. Its protein is CASRHMGGELFF.